Given below is one T cell receptor beta chain in context. Measured with immunoSEQ multiplex PCR; TCRdb has only the in-frame clones, and not every one. Here the sample spans some 70,000 clones, roughly 90% being singletons. Germline V lookup: CDR1 PRHDT, CDR2 FYEKMQ (reference sequence). V shed 0 bases and J shed 2 bases, with 10 bases lying between them. The CDR3 loop spans 15 amino acids. These data are taken from a study of T cell changes during pregnancy in multiple sclerosis. Sequences were derived from CD8+ T cells from peripheral blood mononuclear cells, sampled before pregnancy. This TCR was recovered from a female donor with multiple sclerosis, enrolled in a pregnancy study. The gene calls are TRBV13 and TRBJ1-1; D not certain. Here the CDR3 reads CASSLGRRSNTEAFF. DNA of the CDR3: TGTGCCAGCAGCTTAGGCAGGAGGTCTAACACTGAAGCTTTCTTT.